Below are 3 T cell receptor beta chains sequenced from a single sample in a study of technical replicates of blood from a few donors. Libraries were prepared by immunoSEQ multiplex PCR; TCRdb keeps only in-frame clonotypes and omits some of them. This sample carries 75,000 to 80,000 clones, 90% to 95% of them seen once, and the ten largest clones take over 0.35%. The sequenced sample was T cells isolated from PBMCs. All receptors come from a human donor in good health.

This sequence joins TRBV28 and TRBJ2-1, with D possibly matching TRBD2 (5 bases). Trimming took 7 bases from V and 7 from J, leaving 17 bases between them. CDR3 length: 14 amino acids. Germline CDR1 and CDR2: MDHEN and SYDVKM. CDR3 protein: CASILGGFGNEQFF. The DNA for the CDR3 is TGTGCCAGCATCCTCGGAGGATTCGGGAATGAGCAGTTCTTC.

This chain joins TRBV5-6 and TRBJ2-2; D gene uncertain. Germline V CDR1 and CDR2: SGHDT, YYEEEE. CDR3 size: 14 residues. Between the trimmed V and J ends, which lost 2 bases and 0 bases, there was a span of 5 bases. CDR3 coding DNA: TGTGCCAGCAGCTTCCCTGCGAACACCGGGGAGCTGTTTTTT. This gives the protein CASSFPANTGELFF.

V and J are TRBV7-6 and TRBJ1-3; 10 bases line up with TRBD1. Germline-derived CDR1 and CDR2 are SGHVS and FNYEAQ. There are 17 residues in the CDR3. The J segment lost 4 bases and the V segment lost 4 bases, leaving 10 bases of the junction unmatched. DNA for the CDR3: TGTGCCAGCAGCTCGCAAATCGGGACAGGGGACGGAAACACCATATATTTT. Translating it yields CASSSQIGTGDGNTIYF.